One and the same sample provided the 31 T cell receptor beta chains below, sequenced in a study of shared clonotypes between healthy human individuals. Clones were sequenced by immunoSEQ multiplex PCR, and TCRdb holds only the in-frame ones, with some missing. This table has some 500,000 clones, roughly 78% appearing once. The specimen was PBMCs. Receptors were obtained from a woman aged 40-49 years in good health. Some clones in this sample may be carry-over from other donors' samples.

The chain uses TRBV25-1 and TRBJ1-5, with a possible D match to TRBD1 (6 bases). Per germline, CDR1 MGHDK and CDR2 SYGVNS. This CDR3 is 13 amino acids long. Trimming stripped 3 bases from V and 7 bases from J, with 10 bases between. CDR3 sequence: CASSDRGWQPQHF. CDR3 nucleotide sequence: TGTGCCAGCAGTGACAGGGGCTGGCAGCCCCAGCATTTT.

The V and J genes are TRBV5-5 and TRBJ1-5, with TRBD1 identical over 7 bases. The V segment lost 1 base and the J segment 6 bases; nucleotides outside the gene matches: 4. Germline CDR1 SGHKS, CDR2 YYEKEE (reference sequence). The CDR3 contains 14 residues. The CDR3 spells CASSLQGGFQPQHF. The CDR3 DNA reads as TGTGCCAGCAGCTTGCAAGGGGGCTTTCAGCCCCAGCATTTT.

This clone was observed at least ten times. The chain employs TRBV6-4 and TRBJ2-6, with D maybe TRBD1 (6 bases). Trimming stripped 6 bases from V and 0 bases from J, with 9 bases between. Germline V gives CDR1 MRHNA, CDR2 SNTAGT. This CDR3 contains 15 residues. CDR3 in DNA: TGTGCCAGCAGCCGGGACAACTCTGGGGCCAACGTCCTGACTTTC. Translating gives CASSRDNSGANVLTF.

The V and J genes are TRBV29-1 and TRBJ2-4; D is ambiguous. The V end was cut by 3 bases, the J end by 0 bases, with 9 bases between. This CDR3 contains 14 residues. Germline CDR1 reads SQVTM; CDR2 reads ANQGSEA. CDR3: CSVDPVGAKNIQYF. The CDR3 nucleotides read TGCAGCGTTGACCCAGTCGGAGCCAAAAACATTCAGTACTTC.

The CDR3, as DNA: TGTGCCAGCAGCCGACTAGCGGGAGCGCCGGCCACAGATACGCAGTATTTT. Translating gives CASSRLAGAPATDTQYF. This chain uses TRBV11-2 with TRBJ2-3; 12 bases map to TRBD2. The CDR3 contains 17 residues. The V gene's germline CDR1 is SGHAT and CDR2 FQNNGV. V shed 5 bases and J 2 bases; nucleotides not matched to a gene: 8.

This sequence joins TRBV7-9 and TRBJ2-7; the D gene is possibly TRBD2 (5 bases). The CDR3 sequence is 15 residues long. The germline V gene encodes CDR1 SEHNR and CDR2 FQNEAQ (reference sequence). The V end lost 3 bases, the J end lost 0 bases, and 12 bases lay between the germline ends. CDR3 DNA sequence: TGTGCCAGCAGCTTTGTTGCGGGCCGCTCCTACGAGCAGTACTTC. Its translation is CASSFVAGRSYEQYF.

This sequence joins TRBV4-1 and TRBJ2-1, with 9 nucleotides matching TRBD2. Unmatched junction bases numbered 4, after V lost 1 base and J lost 9 bases. The V gene's germline CDR1 is MGHRA and CDR2 YSYEKL. This CDR3 spans 14 amino acids. In DNA, the CDR3 is TGCGCCAGCAGCCAAGGGAAACTAGCGGGTGAGCAGTTCTTC. Translating gives CASSQGKLAGEQFF.

The J gene is TRBJ1-1, the V gene TRBV5-1, with D perhaps matching TRBD1 (6 bases). The V end lost 1 base, the J end lost 3 bases, and 19 bases lay between the germline ends. Germline loops: CDR1 SGHRS, CDR2 YFSETQ. This CDR3 region has 17 residues. CDR3 amino acids: CASSLYYWSGGYTEAFF. CDR3 coding DNA: TGCGCCAGCAGCTTGTATTATTGGAGCGGGGGCTACACTGAAGCTTTCTTT.

The rearrangement links TRBV25-1 to TRBJ1-4, with D possibly matching TRBD1 (5 bases). CDR1 MGHDK and CDR2 SYGVNS come from the germline V gene. V lost 0 bases, J lost 14 bases, and 19 bases lay in between. There are 15 residues in the CDR3. In DNA form, the CDR3 reads TGTGCCAGCAGTGAATATAGTGGGGCGGTGGTTCGTCTGTTTTTT. It translates to CASSEYSGAVVRLFF.

The chain combines TRBV25-1 with TRBJ1-2; D gene ambiguous. CDR3 length: 9 amino acids. The germline V gene has CDR1 MGHDK and CDR2 SYGVNS. The ends were cut back, 6 bases at V and 10 bases at J, with 6 bases in the middle. The CDR3 reads CASRKTYTF. CDR3 nucleotide sequence: TGTGCCAGCAGGAAGACCTACACCTTC.

This chain joins TRBV5-8 and TRBJ2-3; D might be TRBD1 or TRBD2, each matching 7 bases. This CDR3 region has 14 residues. Germline values: CDR1 SGHTS, CDR2 YDEGEE. The V end was cut by 7 bases, the J end by 4 bases, with 16 bases between. CDR3 DNA sequence: TGTGCCAGCTCTGGGGAGGGGGCCGCAGATACGCAGTATTTT. As protein: CASSGEGAADTQYF.

This chain uses TRBV7-2 with TRBJ2-1; 12 positions agree with TRBD2. After removal of 5 bases from V and 8 bases from J, the junction contained 7 bases not matched to a gene. CDR1 SGHTA and CDR2 FQGNSA come from the germline V gene. There are 15 residues in the CDR3. This CDR3 is CASSLTSGSNYEQFF. CDR3 sequence (DNA): TGTGCCAGCAGCCTGACTAGCGGGAGTAATTATGAGCAGTTCTTC.

The chain is built from TRBV6-5 and TRBJ2-5, with no clear D. Germline V gene lookup returns CDR1 MNHEY and CDR2 SVGAGI. V dropped 2 bases and J dropped 5 bases, with 12 bases sitting between them. The CDR3 is 14 residues long. CDR3 loop: CASSYGQAMETQYF. The CDR3 bases are TGTGCCAGCAGTTACGGGCAGGCTATGGAGACCCAGTACTTC.

J is TRBJ2-2 and V is TRBV11-2, with D unclear. Germline V lookup: CDR1 SGHAT, CDR2 FQNNGV. This CDR3 has 11 amino acids. V lost 5 bases and J lost 6, with 4 bases in between. CDR3 protein: CASSPPGELFF. The CDR3 region has the DNA TGTGCCAGCAGCCCCCCCGGGGAGCTGTTTTTT.

The V gene is TRBV7-3, the J gene TRBJ1-1, with D unresolved. The germline gives CDR1 SGHTA, CDR2 FQGTGA. The CDR3 sequence is 14 residues long. V was clipped by 3 bases and J by 0 bases, with 8 bases between them. CDR3 sequence: CASSFGMLNTEAFF. CDR3 DNA sequence: TGTGCCAGCAGCTTCGGGATGTTGAACACTGAAGCTTTCTTT.

The chain combines TRBV28 with TRBJ1-1, with 10 bases that match TRBD1. The junction had 5 bases not matched to a gene; V was cut back by 2 bases and J by 11 bases. The CDR3 loop spans 13 amino acids. Germline assignment: CDR1 MDHEN and CDR2 SYDVKM. This CDR3 reads CASSLGDRGKAFF. DNA for the CDR3: TGTGCCAGCAGTTTAGGGGACAGGGGTAAGGCTTTCTTT.

V usage is TRBV9 and J usage is TRBJ2-2; the D is unclear. CDR1 is SGDLS and CDR2 is YYNGEE in the germline V gene. The CDR3 sequence is 12 residues long. Trimming stripped 3 bases from V and 7 bases from J, with 7 bases between. The CDR3: CASSEEGGELFF. CDR3 nucleotides: TGTGCCAGCAGCGAGGAAGGCGGGGAGCTGTTTTTT.

The chain links TRBV4-1 to TRBJ2-1; TRBD2 might be the D (6 bases). The CDR3 contains 15 residues. The ends were cut back, 2 bases at V and 8 bases at J, with 16 bases in the middle. CDR1 MGHRA and CDR2 YSYEKL come from the germline V gene. The CDR3 reads CASSQPRLVRDEQFF. The CDR3, as DNA: TGCGCCAGCAGCCAACCGCGACTAGTACGCGATGAGCAGTTCTTC.

This chain uses TRBV27 with TRBJ2-1; 9 bases match TRBD2. Germline V CDR1 and CDR2: MNHEY, SMNVEV (reference sequence). The CDR3 is 16 amino acids. The junction had 12 bases not matched to a gene; V was cut back by 2 bases and J by 10 bases. CDR3 protein: CASSLVGSGSGGEQFF. The CDR3, as DNA: TGTGCCAGCAGTTTAGTGGGTAGCGGGAGCGGGGGCGAGCAGTTCTTC.

The chain uses TRBV19 and TRBJ2-7, with TRBD2 identical over 8 bases. Germline assignment: CDR1 LNHDA and CDR2 SQIVND (reference sequence). The CDR3 spans 15 residues. Germline trimming cut 3 bases from V and 0 bases from J; bases unmatched to any gene: 4. Here the CDR3 reads CASSIVAGSSYEQYF. The CDR3 bases are TGTGCCAGTAGTATTGTAGCGGGGAGCTCCTACGAGCAGTACTTC.

This chain uses TRBV28 with TRBJ1-1; D gene uncertain. Germline CDR1 is MDHEN and CDR2 is SYDVKM. V lost 2 bases, J lost 1 base, and 5 bases lay in between. The CDR3 runs 13 residues. Written as DNA, the CDR3 is TGTGCCAGCAGTTTAAAGGGGAACACTGAAGCTTTCTTT. This sequence encodes CASSLKGNTEAFF.

The rearrangement joins TRBV28 to TRBJ1-1; no definite D call. CDR1 and CDR2 from the germline V gene are MDHEN and SYDVKM. V gave up 5 bases and J gave up 0 bases, with 10 bases separating them. This CDR3 contains 14 residues. CDR3 residues: CASSDRALNTEAFF. The CDR3 DNA follows: TGTGCCAGCAGTGACCGGGCGCTGAACACTGAAGCTTTCTTT.

The chain joins TRBV2 to TRBJ2-7; D remains ambiguous. CDR3 length: 12 amino acids. V lost 5 bases to trimming and J lost 0 bases, with 5 bases between them. CDR1 is SNHLY and CDR2 is FYNNEI in the germline V gene. The CDR3 nucleotides are TGTGCCAGCAGTTACAACTCCTACGAGCAGTACTTC. This translates into CASSYNSYEQYF.

The chain joins TRBV25-1 to TRBJ2-4; TRBD2 matches at 8 bases. This CDR3 has 18 residues. V lost 2 bases to trimming and J lost 0 bases; unmatched junction nucleotides: 9. Germline V gene data show CDR1 as MGHDK and CDR2 as SYGVNS. DNA of the CDR3: TGTGCCAGCAGTGAAGAAAGTCTAGCGGGTTTAGCCAAAAACATTCAGTACTTC. Translation: CASSEESLAGLAKNIQYF.

A few counts support this clone. The chain is built from TRBV5-1 and TRBJ2-1, with D tentatively TRBD2 (5 bases). Deletions cut 4 bases from V and 7 bases from J, with 12 bases between. This CDR3 region has 13 residues. The germline gives CDR1 SGHRS, CDR2 YFSETQ. The DNA for the CDR3 is TGCGCCAGCAGCCTTCCTTGGAGGAATGAGCAGTTCTTC. Protein: CASSLPWRNEQFF.

The rearrangement joins TRBV5-1 to TRBJ1-1; D possibly corresponds to TRBD1 (5 bases). The V and J ends lost 1 base and 5 bases respectively, with 9 bases between them. This CDR3 is built from 13 residues. Germline V gene lookup returns CDR1 SGHRS and CDR2 YFSETQ. The CDR3 loop reads CASSLRGVTEAFF. CDR3 coding DNA: TGCGCCAGCAGCTTGAGAGGGGTGACTGAAGCTTTCTTT.

V gene TRBV6-6 combines with J gene TRBJ1-4; 9 bases agree with TRBD1. This CDR3 is built from 15 residues. Germline values: CDR1 MNHNY, CDR2 SVGAGI (reference sequence). J was trimmed by 5 bases and V by 5 bases; bases with no gene match: 6. The CDR3 loop reads CASSHLGQGNEKLFF. Here the CDR3 DNA reads TGTGCCAGCAGTCACCTGGGACAGGGAAATGAAAAACTGTTTTTT.

The V and J genes are TRBV11-2 and TRBJ2-1; TRBD2 matches at 7 bases. Germline trimming cut 5 bases from V and 4 bases from J; bases unmatched to any gene: 11. The CDR3 is 16 residues long. Germline V gene data show CDR1 as SGHAT and CDR2 as FQNNGV. CDR3: CASSPQRLAVYNEQFF. The CDR3 coding sequence is TGTGCCAGCAGCCCCCAGCGGCTAGCGGTTTACAATGAGCAGTTCTTC.

V usage is TRBV28 and J usage is TRBJ2-2; tentative D call: TRBD2 (6 bases). Trimming removed 5 bases from V and 3 bases from J, with 13 bases in between. Germline CDR1 MDHEN, CDR2 SYDVKM. This CDR3 has 15 residues. The CDR3 loop is CASSTLAADTGELFF. CDR3 DNA: TGTGCCAGCAGTACACTAGCCGCGGACACCGGGGAGCTGTTTTTT. Filled out from reference TRBV28 and TRBJ2-2, the complete variable domain reads DVKVTQSSRYLVKRTGEKVFLECVQDMDHENMFWYRQDPGLGLRLIYFSYDVKMKEKGDIPEGYSVSREKKERFSLILESASTNQTSMYLCASSTLAADTGELFFGEGSRLTVL.

As to this clone: A far larger clone is off by one base, so a read error is likely. J is TRBJ2-3 and V is TRBV5-4, with D maybe TRBD2 (6 bases). This CDR3 has 16 residues. Trimming cost V 4 bases and J 0 bases, with 15 bases left between them. CDR1 SGHNT and CDR2 YYREEE come from the germline V gene (reference sequence). The CDR3 DNA reads as TGTGCCAGCAGCCGTGGCTCCGGGAGTAGCACAGATACGCAGTATTTT. Protein sequence: CASSRGSGSSTDTQYF.

As concerns this clone: A much larger clone lies a single base off, so this may be a read error. The chain joins TRBV28 to TRBJ1-2; D might be TRBD1 (5 bases). The CDR3 runs 15 residues. Germline V gene lookup returns CDR1 MDHEN and CDR2 SYDVKM. Trimming stripped 5 bases from V and 0 bases from J, with 13 bases between. The CDR3 here is CASSPRDGSNYGYTF. The CDR3 region has the DNA TGTGCCAGCAGTCCTCGGGACGGCTCTAACTATGGCTACACCTTC.